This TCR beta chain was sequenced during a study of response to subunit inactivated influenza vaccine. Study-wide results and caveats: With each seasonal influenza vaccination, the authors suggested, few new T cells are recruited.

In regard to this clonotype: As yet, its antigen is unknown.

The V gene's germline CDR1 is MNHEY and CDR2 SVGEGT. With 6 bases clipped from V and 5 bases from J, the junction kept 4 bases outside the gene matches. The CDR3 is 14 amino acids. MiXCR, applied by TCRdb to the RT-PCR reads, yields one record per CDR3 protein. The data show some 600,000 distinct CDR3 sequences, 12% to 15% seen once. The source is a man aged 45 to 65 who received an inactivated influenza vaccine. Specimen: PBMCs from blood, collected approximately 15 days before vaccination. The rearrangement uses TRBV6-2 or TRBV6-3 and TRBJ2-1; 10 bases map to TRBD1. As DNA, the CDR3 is TGTGCCAGCAGCTACGGGACAGGGGACAATGAGCAGTTCTTC. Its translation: CASSYGTGDNEQFF.